Below are 29 T cell receptor beta chains sequenced from a single sample in a study of kidney transplant recipient with SARS-CoV-2 infection. TCRdb reanalysed the reads using MiXCR and keeps one entry per CDR3 protein. Among roughly 230,000 distinct CDR3 sequences, roughly 26% were seen once, and the ten largest hold roughly 7%. Source: a blood sample, taken at baseline and between days 110 and 120 from a kidney transplant recipient. The source of these receptors is a young adult male patient who had COVID-19 and was a kidney transplant recipient. Some T cells may arise from the graft donor.

In regard to this clonotype: Since a much larger clone is just one base distant, this may be a read error. The chain joins TRBV5-6 to TRBJ1-2; D not resolved. Trimming cost V 7 bases and J 4 bases, with 23 bases left between them. The CDR3 has 16 residues. Germline CDR1 and CDR2: SGHDT and YYEEEE. This CDR3 is CASPYTNSRKTYGYTF. CDR3 sequence (DNA): TGTGCCAGCCCCTATACCAATAGTCGAAAGACCTATGGCTACACCTTC.

This clonotype was picked up many times. The rearrangement joins TRBV11-3 to TRBJ1-3; no reliable D call. In germline, CDR1 is SGHNT, CDR2 YENEEA. The germline V and J ends were trimmed by 5 bases and 5 bases, with 16 bases remaining between them. The CDR3 consists of 15 residues. The CDR3 protein is CASSPTPDTRNTIYF. The CDR3 coding sequence is TGTGCCAGCAGCCCCACTCCCGACACCCGAAACACCATATATTTT. Combining the CDR3 with reference TRBV11-3 and TRBJ1-3 gives the whole variable domain EAGVVQSPRYKIIEKKQPVAFWCNPISGHNTLYWYLQNLGQGPELLIRYENEEAVDDSQLPKDRFSAERLKGVDSTLKIQPAELGDSAVYLCASSPTPDTRNTIYFGEGSWLTVV.

Turning to this clonotype: A much larger clone differs from this one at a single base, so this may be a read error. J is TRBJ1-5 and V is TRBV6-6, with TRBD1 matching 8 bases. CDR3 length: 14 residues. From germline, CDR1 is MNHNY and CDR2 SVGAGI (reference sequence). CDR3 sequence: CASSPDREDQPRHF. CDR3 DNA sequence: TGTGCCAGCAGTCCGGACAGGGAAGATCAGCCCCGGCATTTT.

This clonotype was detected ten times or more. The V and J genes are TRBV7-4 and TRBJ1-2; D unresolved. The length of the CDR3 is 17 residues. Germline V CDR1 and CDR2: SGHVT, SQSDAQ. V gave up 5 bases and J gave up 4 bases, with 23 bases separating them. CDR3 coding DNA: TGTGCCAGCAGCCAGAATCGTTCAGCTCGAAAGACCTATGGCTACACCTTC. Its protein product is CASSQNRSARKTYGYTF.

About this clonotype itself: This may come from a read error, since a much larger clone is one base off. The chain recombines TRBV7-9 with TRBJ2-1; TRBD2 matches 7 bases. In germline, CDR1 is SEHNR, CDR2 FQNEAQ (reference sequence). The V and J ends lost 5 bases and 7 bases, in that order; junction bases with no gene match: 5. The CDR3 extends over 13 amino acids. The CDR3 DNA reads TGTGCCAGCAGCCTTGGACTAGGGAATGAGCAGTTCTTC. Its translation is CASSLGLGNEQFF.

At least ten counts were recorded for this clonotype. V gene TRBV20-1 combines with J gene TRBJ2-7; D possibly corresponds to TRBD2 (6 bases). V lost 6 bases and J 4 bases, leaving 19 bases between the germline ends. Germline-derived CDR1 and CDR2 are DFQATT and SNEGSKA (reference sequence). The CDR3 consists of 14 residues. CDR3 sequence (DNA): TGCAGTGCCTACACGGTGGGAGGAGATTACGAGCAGTACTTC. It specifies CSAYTVGGDYEQYF.

In regard to this clonotype: A much larger clone sits a single nucleotide away, making a read error possible. The rearrangement uses TRBV6-2 or TRBV6-3 and TRBJ1-1; D is unresolved. The CDR3 has 13 residues. The germline V gene encodes CDR1 MNHEY and CDR2 SVGEGT. For the CDR3, the DNA is TGTGCCAGCAGGCCTCACTGGAACACTGACGCTTTCTTT. Translation gives CASRPHWNTDAFF.

This clonotype was found a few times. The J gene is TRBJ1-5, the V gene TRBV21-1; TRBD1 is the table's D call and was not checked against the DNA. TRBV21-1 is a known pseudogene. The CDR3 has 22 residues. The CDR3 loop is CASGTRCCGAGLGFISNQPQHF. CDR3 sequence (DNA): TGTGCCAGCGGCACGCGATGTTGTGGGGCGGGCTTGGGATTTATCAGCAATCAGCCCCAGCATTTT.

This clonotype occurred many times. The chain couples TRBV5-4 to TRBJ1-2; D is ambiguous. The germline V gene has CDR1 SGHNT and CDR2 YYREEE (reference sequence). This CDR3 is 16 amino acids long. V lost 7 bases to trimming and J lost 4 bases, with 23 bases between them. The CDR3 DNA follows: TGTGCCAGCCCAGACGCCGTACCAGGAAAGACCTATGGCTACACCTTC. Translating gives CASPDAVPGKTYGYTF.

Turning to this clonotype: A much larger clone differs by one base, so this may be a read error. The gene calls are TRBV10-3 and TRBJ2-1; 7 nucleotides match TRBD2. The trim removed 10 bases at V and 6 bases at J, leaving 12 bases unmatched. Germline CDR1 and CDR2: ENHRY and SYGVKD. CDR3 length: 14 amino acids. The DNA for the CDR3 is TGTGCCACGGCCCTAGCGGAGCACTGCAATGAGCAGTTCTTC. It specifies CATALAEHCNEQFF.

On this clonotype: A much larger clone sits a single nucleotide away, making a read error possible. This sequence joins TRBV20-1 and TRBJ2-7; D is unresolved. Germline CDR1 reads DFQATT; CDR2 reads SNEGSKA (reference sequence). This CDR3 has 12 residues. CDR3: CSALTSTYEQCF. CDR3 nucleotides: TGCAGTGCACTAACCTCGACCTACGAGCAGTGCTTC.

Regarding this clonotype: Just one base apart from a much larger clone, this may be a read error. The gene calls are TRBV6-5 and TRBJ2-5, with 12 nucleotides matching TRBD1. The V gene's germline CDR1 is MNHEY and CDR2 SVGAGI. J was trimmed by 5 bases and V by 8 bases; bases with no gene match: 18. There are 18 residues in the CDR3. The chain's CDR3 is CASGQYSGTGGELETQYF. Written as DNA, the CDR3 is TGTGCCAGCGGCCAATACTCCGGGACAGGGGGCGAATTGGAGACCCAGTACTTC.

This clonotype was observed a handful of times. The chain employs TRBV6-5 and TRBJ1-4; D is uncertain. Germline V gives CDR1 MNHEY, CDR2 SVGAGI. Trimming stripped 4 bases from V and 4 bases from J, with 10 bases between. CDR3 size: 14 residues. CDR3 sequence reads: CASSWSGSNEKLFF. CDR3 coding DNA: TGTGCCAGCAGTTGGTCGGGCAGTAATGAAAAACTGTTTTTT.

This clonotype showed up many times. This sequence joins TRBV5-1 and TRBJ1-5, with D perhaps matching TRBD1 (6 bases). The ends were cut back, 4 bases at V and 7 bases at J, with 24 bases in the middle. Per germline, CDR1 SGHRS and CDR2 YFSETQ. CDR3 length: 17 residues. The CDR3 nucleotides read TGCGCCAGCAGCGGGGCGGGGGGCTCAGGAGTGTGGCAGCCCCAGCATTTT. It yields the protein CASSGAGGSGVWQPQHF.

In this sample, this clonotype turned up many times. The chain links TRBV12-3 or TRBV12-4 to TRBJ2-7; D unresolved. V was shortened by 3 bases and J by 3 bases, with 9 bases between the two germline ends. CDR3 size: 13 residues. As DNA, the CDR3 is TGTGCCAGCAGTTTTGGAAATGGCTACGAGCAGTACTTC. Encoded protein: CASSFGNGYEQYF.

The rearrangement links TRBV20-1 to TRBJ2-5, with a weak D call TRBD2 (6 bases). Germline-derived CDR1 and CDR2 are DFQATT and SNEGSKA (reference sequence). This CDR3 comprises 16 residues. Trimming cost V 5 bases and J 2 bases, with 21 bases left between them. The CDR3 here is CSAGSPSAGFQETQYF. The CDR3 coding sequence is TGCAGTGCTGGAAGTCCTAGCGCGGGGTTTCAAGAGACCCAGTACTTC.

This clonotype was seen at least ten times. V is TRBV6-6 and J is TRBJ2-7, with TRBD2 identical over 8 bases. The CDR3 covers 17 residues. Per germline, CDR1 MNHNY and CDR2 SVGAGI (reference sequence). J was trimmed by 7 bases and V by 11 bases; bases with no gene match: 25. CDR3 amino acids: CAVSSAPLAGFLGEQYF. As DNA, the CDR3 is TGTGCCGTCTCCTCAGCACCGTTAGCGGGATTCTTGGGTGAGCAGTACTTC.

The count of this clonotype is one. No conserved phenylalanine or tryptophan ends this CDR3, so it is likely a read error. The rearrangement joins TRBV7-7 to TRBJ1-2; D unclear. V lost 4 bases and J 4 bases, leaving 22 bases between the germline ends. The germline V gene encodes CDR1 SSHAT and CDR2 FNYEAQ (reference sequence). The CDR3 is made up of 17 amino acids. For the CDR3, the DNA is TGTGCCAGCAGCTACGTCCATAAGTGCCGAAAGATCTATGGCTACACCTCC. Protein: CASSYVHKCRKIYGYTS.

A word on this clonotype: Possible read error: a much larger clone is one base away. The chain uses TRBV6-2 or TRBV6-3 and TRBJ1-1; no definite D call. This CDR3 has 13 amino acids. Germline V lookup: CDR1 MNHEY, CDR2 SVGEGT. V lost 1 base to trimming and J lost 6 bases, with 9 bases between them. Here the CDR3 reads CASSYLDYAEAFF. DNA of the CDR3: TGTGCCAGCAGTTACTTGGATTACGCTGAAGCTTTCTTT.

This clonotype came up many times. The J gene is TRBJ1-1, the V gene TRBV9; D perhaps matches TRBD1 (6 bases). The CDR3 covers 13 residues. Trimming left V 0 bases short and J 10 bases short, with 13 bases between. Germline V CDR1 and CDR2: SGDLS, YYNGEE. CDR3 amino acids: CASSVEEGRGAFF. CDR3 bases: TGTGCCAGCAGCGTAGAGGAAGGCAGGGGAGCTTTCTTT.

Notes on this clonotype: Given a much more abundant clone one base away, this may be a read error. The rearrangement joins TRBV7-9 to TRBJ2-7; weak D call: TRBD2 (6 bases). CDR1 is SEHNR and CDR2 is FQNEAQ in the germline V gene (reference sequence). Trimming took 2 bases from V and 0 from J, leaving 11 bases between them. The CDR3 sequence is 15 residues long. This CDR3 is CASSLRDSGSYEQYF. The DNA of the CDR3 is TGTGCCAGCAGCTTAAGGGATAGCGGCTCCTACGAGCAGTACTTC.

There are many counts of this clonotype. The V gene is TRBV7-2, the J gene TRBJ1-2; D unclear. V dropped 5 bases and J dropped 1 base, with 11 bases sitting between them. This CDR3 comprises 14 residues. Germline CDR1 is SGHTA and CDR2 is FQGNSA. CDR3 DNA sequence: TGTGCCAGCAGCCGAAACAAGAATAACTATGGCTACACCTTC. This codes for CASSRNKNNYGYTF.

This clonotype was counted ten times or more. The CDR3 DNA sequence: TGTGGCAAAGAGTACAGGATAACACAAAGTCGGGCCAACGTCCTGACTTTC. It translates to CGKEYRITQSRANVLTF. This chain connects TRBV8-2 to TRBJ2-6; the table calls TRBD1, which could not be checked here. TRBV8-2 is designated a pseudogene. CDR3 length equals 17 residues.

Worth noting for this clonotype: A read error may produce the germline difference seen at one junction end. The CDR3 nucleotides are TGTGCCAGCCGAGTTATAGCGGATACCGGGGAGCCGTTTTTT. The encoded protein is CASRVIADTGEPFF. V is TRBV19 and J is TRBJ2-2, with D possibly being TRBD2 (6 bases). The germline V gene encodes CDR1 LNHDA and CDR2 SQIVND (reference sequence). The CDR3 is made up of 14 amino acids. Supplemented by reference TRBV19 and TRBJ2-2, the full variable domain reads DGGITQSPKYLFRKEGQNVTLSCEQNLNHDAMYWYRQDPGQGLRLIYYSQIVNDFQKGDIAEGYSVSREKKESFPLTVTSAQKNPTAFYLCASRVIADTGEPFFGEGSRLTVL.

This clonotype was seen at least ten times. The rearrangement joins TRBV19 to TRBJ2-7; TRBD2 agrees at 10 bases. Germline loops: CDR1 LNHDA, CDR2 SQIVND (reference sequence). Trimming cost V 3 bases and J 5 bases; bases outside gene matches: 13. The CDR3 has 17 amino acids. CDR3 loop: CASSISALAGARNEQYF. The DNA for the CDR3 is TGTGCCAGTAGTATTTCGGCGCTAGCGGGAGCCCGGAACGAGCAGTACTTC.

This clonotype appeared many times. This chain joins TRBV5-4 and TRBJ2-3, with 9 bases identical to TRBD1. Germline V gene sequence: CDR1 SGHNT, CDR2 YYREEE (reference sequence). This CDR3 is built from 15 residues. The J segment lost 3 bases and the V segment lost 4 bases, leaving 6 bases of the junction unmatched. The CDR3: CASSPGQGTTDTQYF. CDR3 bases: TGTGCCAGCAGCCCAGGACAGGGGACGACAGATACGCAGTATTTT.

This clonotype was picked up many times. The chain's CDR3 is CASSSVPVVRKTYGYTF. The CDR3 DNA sequence: TGTGCCAGCAGCAGTGTCCCGGTCGTTAGAAAGACCTATGGCTACACCTTC. J is TRBJ1-2 and V is TRBV16; D is uncertain. This CDR3 region has 17 residues. From germline, CDR1 is KGHSY and CDR2 FQNENV. The V end lost 5 bases, the J end lost 4 bases, and 23 bases lay between the germline ends.

This clonotype was seen many times. The chain couples TRBV18 to TRBJ1-4; D is possibly TRBD1 (5 bases). Germline CDR1 and CDR2: KGHSH and LQKENI. There are 13 residues in the CDR3. The ends were cut back, 3 bases at V and 7 bases at J, with 9 bases in the middle. The CDR3 coding sequence is TGTGCCAGCTCACCCGGGCAGGGTGAAAAACTGTTTTTT. It encodes CASSPGQGEKLFF.

This clonotype was seen repeatedly, ten times or more. This rearrangement joins TRBV6-1 to TRBJ1-2; D is unresolved. The CDR3 totals 17 residues. CDR1 MNHNS and CDR2 SASEGT come from the germline V gene. V dropped 3 bases and J dropped 4 bases, with 21 bases sitting between them. The CDR3: CASSDSASMRKTYGYTF. DNA for the CDR3: TGTGCCAGCAGTGATTCCGCCTCTATGCGAAAGACCTATGGCTACACCTTC.